Listed here are 20 T cell receptor beta chains from one sample, sequenced in a study of blood T cell repertoires in COVID-19. Profiled with immunoSEQ multiplex PCR; TCRdb holds only in-frame clones, not every one. The sample records about 220,000 clones, over 75% being singletons. Sample: peripheral blood. These receptors all come from a human donor in a cohort sampled during active COVID-19.

The rearrangement uses TRBV6-5 and TRBJ1-2, with D perhaps matching TRBD1 (5 bases). The V end was cut by 6 bases, the J end by 8 bases, with 19 bases between. CDR1 is MNHEY, CDR2 SVGAGI, per germline. CDR3 size: 14 residues. The CDR3 sequence: CASRLPGGSGGYTF. CDR3 bases: TGTGCCAGCAGATTACCTGGGGGGTCGGGCGGCTACACCTTC.

This clone was counted once. This chain connects TRBV5-1 to TRBJ2-7, with 8 bases aligning to TRBD1. Germline CDR1 is SGHRS and CDR2 is YFSETQ. J was trimmed by 3 bases and V by 0 bases; bases with no gene match: 5. The length of the CDR3 is 15 residues. The CDR3 DNA is TGCGCCAGCAGCTTGGCCACAGGGGGAGGCTACGAGCAGTACTTC. As protein: CASSLATGGGYEQYF.

The chain has TRBV14 and TRBJ1-2; the match to TRBD1 covers 7 bases. With 4 bases clipped from V and 4 bases from J, the junction kept 3 bases outside the gene matches. The CDR3 has 13 amino acids. CDR1 and CDR2 from the germline V gene are SGHDN and FVKESK. In DNA, the CDR3 is TGTGCCAGCAGCCTTCGGGACAGCTATGGCTACACCTTC. Translated: CASSLRDSYGYTF.

The rearrangement links TRBV30 to TRBJ1-6, with D tentatively TRBD1 (5 bases). The CDR3 covers 14 residues. The germline CDR1 and CDR2 sequences are GTSNPN and SVGIG (reference sequence). With 2 bases removed from V and 8 bases from J, the gap between germline ends came to 13 bases. CDR3 DNA: TGTGCCTGGAGTAGCGGGGACTCGTATTCACCCCTCCACTTT. Encoded protein: CAWSSGDSYSPLHF.

The rearrangement uses TRBV3-1 (or the pseudogene TRBV3-2) and TRBJ2-1, with 8 bases aligning to TRBD2. Germline V gene data show CDR1 as LGHDT and CDR2 as YNNKEL (reference sequence). The CDR3 length is 15 residues. V gave up 4 bases and J gave up 3 bases; unmatched junction bases: 5. In DNA, the CDR3 is TGTGCCAGCAGCCTAGGCGGGGGGATCTACAATGAGCAGTTCTTC. Its protein product is CASSLGGGIYNEQFF.

Note on this clone: The sample holds other DNA sequences that translate to the same CDR3. The chain employs TRBV4-3 and TRBJ2-2, with D perhaps matching TRBD1 (6 bases). The CDR3 is 14 residues long. CDR1 and CDR2 from the germline V gene are LGHNA and YSLEER. Between the trimmed V and J ends, which lost 0 bases and 5 bases, there was a span of 7 bases. CDR3 DNA: TGCGCCAGCAGCCAAGAAAGGGGGACCGGGGAGCTGTTTTTT. Translated: CASSQERGTGELFF.

The J gene is TRBJ2-5, the V gene TRBV18, with a possible D match to TRBD1 (6 bases). Trimming cost V 4 bases and J 5 bases, with 14 bases left between them. The CDR3 contains 14 residues. Per germline, CDR1 KGHSH and CDR2 LQKENI. For the CDR3, the DNA is TGTGCCAGCTCACTGAACAGGGCCCGGGAGACCCAGTACTTC. It yields the protein CASSLNRARETQYF.

The chain links TRBV5-3 to TRBJ1-3; D remains unclear. TRBV5-3 is an ORF for which the function is uncertain. Trimming shortened V by 1 base and J by 3 bases, and 8 bases separated the two germline ends. This CDR3 spans 14 amino acids. The CDR3 nucleotides are TGTGCCAGAAGCTTGCCGGGTTATGGAAACACCATATATTTT. Amino acid sequence: CARSLPGYGNTIYF.

J is TRBJ1-1 and V is TRBV10-3; 9 positions agree with TRBD1. In germline, CDR1 is ENHRY, CDR2 SYGVKD. Trimming at V came to 2 bases and at J to 5 bases, leaving 9 bases not matched to a gene. The CDR3 spans 16 residues. The CDR3 region is CAISETLQGARTEAFF. CDR3 nucleotides: TGTGCCATCAGTGAGACCTTACAGGGGGCGAGAACTGAAGCTTTCTTT.

The CDR3 bases are TGTGCCAGCTCGACCCAGGACATCGTCTACAATGAGCAGTTCTTC. Translating it yields CASSTQDIVYNEQFF. The chain is built from TRBV6-5 and TRBJ2-1, with D maybe TRBD1 (5 bases). The CDR3 totals 15 residues. Germline assignment: CDR1 MNHEY and CDR2 SVGAGI. Trimming pared 8 bases from V and 3 bases from J, leaving 17 bases between.

The gene calls are TRBV3-1 (or the pseudogene TRBV3-2) and TRBJ1-2, with D hard to call. V lost 1 base and J 0 bases, leaving 9 bases between the germline ends. From germline, CDR1 is LGHDT and CDR2 YNNKEL (reference sequence). CDR3 length equals 15 residues. CDR3 DNA: TGTGCCAGCAGCCAAGCAGGCTTAGCTAACTATGGCTACACCTTC. Translation gives CASSQAGLANYGYTF.

This clone was recorded a few times. The rearrangement links TRBV5-1 to TRBJ2-1, with 8 positions matching TRBD1. CDR3 length equals 14 residues. The germline V gene encodes CDR1 SGHRS and CDR2 YFSETQ. V lost 7 bases and J lost 5; bases outside the gene matches: 8. CDR3 sequence (DNA): TGCGCCAGCGGGGGGACAGGTGGGGACAATGAGCAGTTCTTC. Its translation is CASGGTGGDNEQFF.

The CDR3 sequence is CASSLQGAGPGANVLTF. CDR3 DNA sequence: TGTGCCAGCAGTTTACAGGGGGCGGGCCCTGGGGCCAACGTCCTGACTTTC. The genes are TRBV28 and TRBJ2-6; 8 bases align to TRBD1. This CDR3 comprises 17 residues. The germline V gene encodes CDR1 MDHEN and CDR2 SYDVKM. J lost 2 bases, V lost 2 bases, and 5 bases had no gene match.

This clone was found a few times. The chain combines TRBV2 with TRBJ2-7; 14 bases map to TRBD2. Trimming removed 7 bases from V and 2 bases from J; junction bases left unmatched: 19. The CDR3 has 20 amino acids. CDR1 and CDR2 (germline): SNHLY, FYNNEI. CDR3 residues: CASKSTLTSGRASVTYEQYF. Written as DNA, the CDR3 is TGTGCCAGCAAGAGTACTCTGACTAGCGGGAGGGCCTCGGTTACCTACGAGCAGTACTTC.

The chain couples TRBV28 to TRBJ1-1; TRBD1 aligns across 8 bases. This CDR3 is built from 15 residues. Germline V lookup: CDR1 MDHEN, CDR2 SYDVKM. V was clipped by 5 bases and J by 5 bases; unmatched bases: 10. The CDR3 loop is CASSKSGGGWTEAFF. In nucleotides, the CDR3 is TGTGCCAGCAGTAAATCAGGGGGCGGATGGACTGAAGCTTTCTTT.

The chain recombines TRBV6-2 or TRBV6-3 with TRBJ2-2; no firm D call. There are 16 residues in the CDR3. Germline assignment: CDR1 MNHEY and CDR2 SVGEGT. Trimming took 6 bases from V and 4 from J, leaving 18 bases between them. CDR3 nucleotides: TGTGCCAGCAGCCGATCAACCCCGTCGGGCACCGGGGAGCTGTTTTTT. Encoded protein: CASSRSTPSGTGELFF.

The chain recombines TRBV10-3 with TRBJ1-5, with TRBD1 matching over 9 bases. This CDR3 region has 16 residues. Germline lookup yields CDR1 ENHRY and CDR2 SYGVKD. J was trimmed by 3 bases and V by 0 bases; bases with no gene match: 3. The CDR3 here is CAISESRTGVNQPQHF. The CDR3 coding sequence is TGTGCCATCAGTGAGTCGAGGACAGGGGTCAATCAGCCCCAGCATTTT.

This sequence joins TRBV28 and TRBJ2-5; possibly TRBD1 for D (6 bases). The CDR3 loop spans 15 amino acids. Germline V gives CDR1 MDHEN, CDR2 SYDVKM. Trimming removed 2 bases from V and 7 bases from J, with 17 bases in between. The CDR3 is CASSLNGGGGRTQYF. The CDR3 DNA reads as TGTGCCAGCAGTTTAAATGGGGGTGGGGGCCGGACCCAGTACTTC. The full variable domain, its missing parts supplied by reference TRBV28 and TRBJ2-5, is DVKVTQSSRYLVKRTGEKVFLECVQDMDHENMFWYRQDPGLGLRLIYFSYDVKMKEKGDIPEGYSVSREKKERFSLILESASTNQTSMYLCASSLNGGGGRTQYFGPGTRLLVL.

This CDR3 reads CASSRTYNEQFF. The CDR3 DNA reads TGTGCCAGCAGCCGTACTTACAATGAGCAGTTCTTC. The rearrangement links TRBV3-1 (or the pseudogene TRBV3-2) to TRBJ2-1; D remains unclear. Germline assignment: CDR1 LGHDT and CDR2 YNNKEL (reference sequence). Trimming took off 4 bases at V and 4 bases at J, with 5 bases between the two ends. CDR3 length: 12 amino acids.

The chain employs TRBV2 and TRBJ1-2; the D gene is possibly TRBD1 (6 bases). V lost 4 bases and J 4 bases, leaving 13 bases between the germline ends. Germline V lookup: CDR1 SNHLY, CDR2 FYNNEI. The CDR3 runs to 14 residues. This CDR3 is CASSVRTAFYGYTF. CDR3 DNA: TGTGCCAGCAGTGTAAGGACAGCCTTCTATGGCTACACCTTC.